The 15 T cell receptor beta chains reported below all come from one sample, sequenced in a study of T cells in Graves' hyperthyroidism and ophthalmopathy. The source material, RNA transcripts, was used to amplify TCR beta CDR3 regions. First-round RT-PCR with HTBI primers amplified the TCR CDR3 region. MiXCR was run by TCRdb on the multiplex PCR reads, yielding one entry per CDR3 protein. The data show about 500,000 distinct CDR3 sequences, with 15% to 20% seen just once and 15% to 20% held by the top ten. The sequencing input was blood. These receptors all stem from a woman younger than 30 with Graves' hyperthyroidism.

Note on this clonotype: Sequence at one end of the junction differs from germline and may be a read error. This chain uses TRBV18 with TRBJ1-2, with 9 nucleotides matching TRBD1. This CDR3 region has 18 residues. Germline V gene sequence: CDR1 KGHSH, CDR2 LQKENI. CDR3 bases: TGTGCCAGCTCATCAACGGGAAGGGACAGGGCTGGCGTTCCTGGCTCCACCTTC. Protein: CASSSTGRDRAGVPGSTF. The whole variable domain, filled in from reference TRBV18 and TRBJ1-2, reads NAGVMQNPRHLVRRRGQEARLRCSPMKGHSHVYWYRQLPEEGLKFMVYLQKENIIDESGMPKERFSAEFPKEGPSILRIQQVVRGDSAAYFCASSSTGRDRAGVPGSTFGSGTRLTVV.

In DNA form, the CDR3 reads TGTGCCAGCAGTCAAGGGGGGATCAACACTGAAGCTTTCTTT. Translation: CASSQGGINTEAFF. The V gene is TRBV6-1, the J gene TRBJ1-1; perhaps TRBD1 as D (6 bases). The CDR3 totals 14 residues. Trimming took off 5 bases at V and 2 bases at J, with 12 bases between the two ends. Germline loops: CDR1 MNHNS, CDR2 SASEGT.

This clonotype was observed a handful of times. The V gene is TRBV12-3 or TRBV12-4, the J gene TRBJ1-2; possible D gene TRBD1, 5 bases. V was shortened by 6 bases and J by 5 bases, with 16 bases between the two germline ends. The CDR3 consists of 14 residues. CDR3 protein: CASSRDVRGYGYTF. The CDR3 bases are TGTGCCAGCAGCCGGGATGTGAGGGGTTATGGCTACACCTTC.

This clonotype was recorded a few times. The rearrangement joins TRBV5-1 to TRBJ1-2, with a tentative D call TRBD1 (6 bases). Germline CDR1 is SGHRS and CDR2 is YFSETQ. The CDR3 spans 13 residues. V lost 5 bases and J lost 8, with 16 bases in between. The CDR3 DNA sequence: TGCGCCAGCAGACCTCCGGGACATTCAGGCTACACCTTC. This codes for CASRPPGHSGYTF. Supplemented by reference TRBV5-1 and TRBJ1-2, the full variable domain reads KAGVTQTPRYLIKTRGQQVTLSCSPISGHRSVSWYQQTPGQGLQFLFEYFSETQRNKGNFPGRFSGRQFSNSRSEMNVSTLELGDSALYLCASRPPGHSGYTFGSGTRLTVV.

The genes are TRBV5-6 and TRBJ1-5; 10 bases are a match to TRBD1. CDR3 length: 19 residues. Germline trimming cut 4 bases from V and 0 bases from J; bases unmatched to any gene: 13. Germline V CDR1 and CDR2: SGHDT, YYEEEE. CDR3 DNA: TGTGCCAGCAGCGTAACTACCGGGACAGGGGTTGTTAGCAATCAGCCCCAGCATTTT. It specifies CASSVTTGTGVVSNQPQHF.

This clonotype showed up just a few times. V and J are TRBV5-1 and TRBJ1-3; no clear D gene. CDR1 SGHRS and CDR2 YFSETQ come from the germline V gene. This CDR3 spans 13 amino acids. V was shortened by 0 bases and J by 4 bases, with 5 bases between the two germline ends. The CDR3 region has the DNA TGCGCCAGCAGCTTGGCAGTGGGAAACACCATATATTTT. Residues: CASSLAVGNTIYF.

This clonotype was observed at least ten times. The chain is built from TRBV12-3 or TRBV12-4 and TRBJ2-2, with 10 nucleotides matching TRBD2. The CDR3 is 19 residues long. V was pared by 5 bases and J by 7 bases, with 19 bases of the junction left unmatched. DNA of the CDR3: TGTGCCAGCAGTCATACACTAATAGCGGGGGGTGGTCGTAGCGGGGAGCTGTTTTTT. Its protein product is CASSHTLIAGGGRSGELFF.

The chain uses TRBV4-2 and TRBJ1-1; 10 bases match TRBD1. Trimming at V came to 5 bases and at J to 0 bases, leaving 6 bases not matched to a gene. The CDR3 has 16 amino acids. CDR1 and CDR2 (germline): LGHNA, YNFKEQ. CDR3 sequence reads: CASSTGTGALNTEAFF. CDR3 in DNA: TGTGCCAGCAGCACCGGGACAGGGGCATTGAACACTGAAGCTTTCTTT.

V gene TRBV6-1 combines with J gene TRBJ1-5; D unclear. The V gene's germline CDR1 is MNHNS and CDR2 SASEGT. The CDR3 has 16 amino acids. Trimming left V 0 bases short and J 10 bases short, with 19 bases between. CDR3 DNA: TGTGCCAGCAGTGAAGCGCAAGAACCGGGTGGACTCCCCCAGCATTTT. Amino acid sequence: CASSEAQEPGGLPQHF.

Note on this clonotype: An end of the junction does not agree with germline; a read error may underlie this. This rearrangement joins TRBV7-9 to TRBJ1-6; D not certain. This CDR3 is 12 amino acids long. Germline lookup yields CDR1 SEHNR and CDR2 FQNEAQ (reference sequence). In DNA, the CDR3 is TGTGCCAGCAGCCTTAATAATTTACCCCTCCACTTT. Its translation is CASSLNNLPLHF.

This clonotype occurred a few times. The chain joins TRBV7-9 to TRBJ2-1; 11 bases are a match to TRBD2. After removal of 9 bases from V and 8 bases from J, the junction contained 9 bases not matched to a gene. CDR1 and CDR2 (germline): SEHNR, FQNEAQ (reference sequence). The CDR3 runs 14 residues. The CDR3 loop reads CASSRSGRAYEQFF. In DNA form, the CDR3 reads TGTGCCAGTAGCCGTAGCGGGAGGGCATATGAGCAGTTCTTC.

This clonotype was seen ten or more times. The chain joins TRBV30 to TRBJ2-1; TRBD1 matches 9 bases. V gave up 3 bases and J gave up 5 bases; unmatched junction bases: 8. Germline V gene lookup returns CDR1 GTSNPN and CDR2 SVGIG (reference sequence). The CDR3 contains 15 residues. This chain's CDR3 is CAWRPRDRVNNEQFF. Written as DNA, the CDR3 is TGTGCCTGGAGGCCCCGGGACAGGGTTAACAATGAGCAGTTCTTC.

This clonotype was picked up many times. V is TRBV6-5 and J is TRBJ2-7; D not certain. In germline, CDR1 is MNHEY, CDR2 SVGAGI. The CDR3 has 14 amino acids. Trimming cost V 2 bases and J 0 bases, with 8 bases left between them. The CDR3 loop reads CASSYLRGSYEQYF. As DNA, the CDR3 is TGTGCCAGCAGTTACCTCCGTGGCTCCTACGAGCAGTACTTC.

This clonotype has ten or more counts. The genes are TRBV2 and TRBJ2-7; 9 bases are a match to TRBD2. Germline loops: CDR1 SNHLY, CDR2 FYNNEI. This CDR3 has 16 amino acids. With V trimmed by 6 bases and J by 7 bases, 16 bases remained unmatched. Written as DNA, the CDR3 is TGTGCCAGCAGGATGCTAGCGGGACCCGCCTTTGGGGAGCAGTACTTC. It translates to CASRMLAGPAFGEQYF.

This clonotype was recorded many times. CDR3 bases: TGTGCCAGCAGTTACAAGACACCGGTAACCTACGAGCAGTACTTC. This sequence encodes CASSYKTPVTYEQYF. V and J are TRBV6-5 and TRBJ2-7; no firm D call. Trimming left V 2 bases short and J 2 bases short, with 13 bases between. The CDR3 has 15 amino acids. Germline loops: CDR1 MNHEY, CDR2 SVGAGI.